The clone carrying this T cell receptor beta chain appeared many times. Coverage ceases 3 residues before the CDR3 finishes, and the germline J gene fills in the end. Assay used: immunoSEQ multiplex PCR; TCRdb lists only in-frame clones, some missing. The sample was found to contain about 52,000 clones, and every one recurs. The CDR3 runs 17 residues. With 5 bases removed from V and 7 bases from J, the gap between germline ends came to 23 bases. CDR1 and CDR2 from the germline V gene are SGHVS and FQNEAQ. The data derive from a study of T cell clonality in common variable immunodeficiency. Both groups were predominantly of Caucasian heritage.

The chain recombines TRBV7-8 with TRBJ1-4; TRBD1 is a possible D gene (6 bases). The sequence derives from a person between 18 and 75 years old in good health. The sample was peripheral blood mononuclear cells. The DNA read from the CDR3 is TGTGCCAGCAGCCCCACGGATGGCGGGGGCGGGAGTGAAAAA. Its translation: CASSPTDGGGGSEK. The whole CDR3 protein is CASSPTDGGGGSEKLFF.